This entry lists 24 T cell receptor beta chains sequenced from one sample in a study of blood T cell repertoires in COVID-19. Only in-frame clones appear in the TCRdb table, and some are missing; sequencing was by immunoSEQ multiplex PCR. The data contain about 180,000 clones, about 91% of them singletons. The sample comprised peripheral blood. Receptors originate from a woman in her 50s with acute or convalescent COVID-19.

The genes are TRBV6-5 and TRBJ1-1, with D unresolved. CDR3 length: 14 amino acids. The germline CDR1 and CDR2 sequences are MNHEY and SVGAGI. Trimming took off 4 bases at V and 1 base at J, with 10 bases between the two ends. The CDR3 region has the DNA TGTGCCAGCAGTTTGTTTCCGGGGAACACTGAAGCTTTCTTT. This translates into CASSLFPGNTEAFF.

A note on this clone: The sample has other DNA sequences that encode this CDR3 too. The chain links TRBV19 to TRBJ2-3; a weak D match, TRBD1 (7 bases). This CDR3 is 13 amino acids long. Trimming stripped 5 bases from V and 5 bases from J, with 11 bases between. The germline CDR1 and CDR2 sequences are LNHDA and SQIVND (reference sequence). The CDR3 nucleotides read TGTGCCAGTAGTGGTCAGGGGGGAGATACGCAGTATTTT. Its protein product is CASSGQGGDTQYF. The full variable domain, in which reference TRBV19 and TRBJ2-3 provide the parts outside the CDR3, is DGGITQSPKYLFRKEGQNVTLSCEQNLNHDAMYWYRQDPGQGLRLIYYSQIVNDFQKGDIAEGYSVSREKKESFPLTVTSAQKNPTAFYLCASSGQGGDTQYFGPGTRLTVL.

This chain links TRBV9 with TRBJ1-2; 7 bases match TRBD1. This CDR3 is built from 12 residues. Germline V gene lookup returns CDR1 SGDLS and CDR2 YYNGEE. The V and J ends lost 6 bases and 4 bases, in that order; junction bases with no gene match: 3. CDR3 sequence (DNA): TGTGCCAGCAAGCAGGGGGGCTATGGCTACACCTTC. Protein product: CASKQGGYGYTF.

The chain employs TRBV7-7 and TRBJ2-1; 11 bases are a match to TRBD2. V gave up 1 base and J gave up 8 bases; unmatched junction bases: 4. Per the germline V gene, CDR1 is SSHAT and CDR2 is FNYEAQ (reference sequence). The CDR3 contains 15 residues. For the CDR3, the DNA is TGTGCCAGCAGCTTAGGACTAGCGGGGTGGGATGAGCAGTTCTTC. This sequence encodes CASSLGLAGWDEQFF. Full variable domain (missing parts from reference TRBV7-7 and TRBJ2-1): GAGVSQSPRYKVTKRGQDVTLRCDPISSHATLYWYQQALGQGPEFLTYFNYEAQPDKSGLPSDRFSAERPEGSISTLTIQRTEQRDSAMYRCASSLGLAGWDEQFFGPGTRLTVL.

The chain combines TRBV7-7 with TRBJ2-3, with 8 bases that match TRBD1. The length of the CDR3 is 15 residues. Germline CDR1 and CDR2: SSHAT and FNYEAQ (reference sequence). The ends lost 2 bases at V and 6 bases at J; junction bases unmatched: 7. The CDR3 DNA sequence: TGTGCCAGCAGCTTATCAGCAGGGGGCGCGGATACGCAGTATTTT. Encoded protein: CASSLSAGGADTQYF.

J is TRBJ1-4 and V is TRBV2; 9 bases agree with TRBD1. This CDR3 spans 14 amino acids. The junction had 8 bases not matched to a gene; V was cut back by 7 bases and J by 8 bases. The germline CDR1 and CDR2 sequences are SNHLY and FYNNEI. The CDR3 DNA reads TGTGCCAGCAATGGGGGACAGGGAAGGGAAAAACTGTTTTTT. This sequence encodes CASNGGQGREKLFF.

This rearrangement joins TRBV18 to TRBJ2-7; perhaps TRBD1 as D (5 bases). The CDR3 spans 15 residues. Germline loops: CDR1 KGHSH, CDR2 LQKENI. With 5 bases removed from V and 4 bases from J, the gap between germline ends came to 18 bases. The chain's CDR3 is CASSTDSDRGYEQYF. The CDR3 coding sequence is TGTGCCAGCTCAACGGATTCTGACAGAGGATACGAGCAGTACTTC.

In DNA, the CDR3 is TGTGCCAGTGAGGACAGCTTCTACGAGCAGTACTTC. It yields the protein CASEDSFYEQYF. The chain has TRBV19 and TRBJ2-7, with D possibly matching TRBD1 (6 bases). CDR3 size: 12 residues. The germline gives CDR1 LNHDA, CDR2 SQIVND (reference sequence). The ends were cut back, 8 bases at V and 3 bases at J, with 11 bases in the middle. Full variable domain (rest looked up from reference TRBV19 and TRBJ2-7): DGGITQSPKYLFRKEGQNVTLSCEQNLNHDAMYWYRQDPGQGLRLIYYSQIVNDFQKGDIAEGYSVSREKKESFPLTVTSAQKNPTAFYLCASEDSFYEQYFGPGTRLTVT.

V and J are TRBV12-5 and TRBJ2-5; D is uncertain. The CDR3 covers 12 residues. Germline lookup yields CDR1 LGHNT and CDR2 FRNRAP. V lost 7 bases to trimming and J lost 5 bases, with 11 bases between them. The CDR3 loop reads CASAAGRETQYF. DNA for the CDR3: TGTGCTAGTGCAGCTGGGCGTGAGACCCAGTACTTC. Together with reference TRBV12-5 and TRBJ2-5, the CDR3 gives the full variable domain: DARVTQTPRHKVTEMGQEVTMRCQPILGHNTVFWYRQTMMQGLELLAYFRNRAPLDDSGMPKDRFSAEMPDATLATLKIQPSEPRDSAVYFCASAAGRETQYFGPGTRLLVL.

CDR3 loop: CASIGTGITGELFF. DNA for the CDR3: TGTGCCAGCATCGGGACAGGGATCACCGGGGAGCTGTTTTTT. J is TRBJ2-2 and V is TRBV25-1, with TRBD1 matching 9 bases. The CDR3 has 14 residues. Germline trimming cut 7 bases from V and 4 bases from J; bases unmatched to any gene: 4. In germline, CDR1 is MGHDK, CDR2 SYGVNS.

The chain joins TRBV6-2 or TRBV6-3 to TRBJ2-7; tentative D call: TRBD2 (6 bases). Trimming removed 5 bases at V and 1 base at J, with 15 bases between. Germline CDR1 is MNHEY and CDR2 is SVGEGT. CDR3 length equals 15 residues. CDR3 in DNA: TGTGCCAGCAGTCCGTCCGGGACTCAGTCCTACGAGCAGTACTTC. This gives the protein CASSPSGTQSYEQYF.

With regard to this clone: This specimen includes other DNA sequences encoding the same CDR3. This sequence joins TRBV18 and TRBJ1-1; D is ambiguous. Germline assignment: CDR1 KGHSH and CDR2 LQKENI. Deletions cut 2 bases from V and 1 base from J, with 5 bases between. The CDR3 consists of 13 residues. CDR3: CASSPRQNTEAFF. For the CDR3, the DNA is TGTGCCAGCTCACCAAGACAGAACACTGAAGCTTTCTTT.

V is TRBV5-1 and J is TRBJ2-1, with 10 bases that match TRBD2. The CDR3 has 15 amino acids. Unmatched junction bases numbered 6, after V lost 0 bases and J lost 9 bases. Germline assignment: CDR1 SGHRS and CDR2 YFSETQ. CDR3 sequence: CASSLESAGGGEQFF. CDR3 nucleotides: TGCGCCAGCAGCTTGGAGTCAGCGGGAGGGGGTGAGCAGTTCTTC.

This clone has only one observation. The gene calls are TRBV5-4 and TRBJ1-1, with 7 bases matching TRBD1. Trimming removed 3 bases from V and 3 bases from J; junction bases left unmatched: 5. CDR3 length: 14 residues. CDR1 SGHNT and CDR2 YYREEE come from the germline V gene (reference sequence). DNA for the CDR3: TGTGCCAGCAGCTCGGGACAGAGGGACACTGAAGCTTTCTTT. It translates to CASSSGQRDTEAFF.

This clone was observed a single time. The J gene is TRBJ1-1, the V gene TRBV2, with TRBD1 identical over 7 bases. V lost 4 bases, J lost 0 bases, and 2 bases stayed unmatched. Germline-derived CDR1 and CDR2 are SNHLY and FYNNEI. CDR3 length: 14 residues. The chain's CDR3 is CASSGGTVNTEAFF. The CDR3 nucleotides are TGTGCCAGCAGTGGGGGGACAGTGAACACTGAAGCTTTCTTT.

The chain has TRBV19 and TRBJ2-7; 8 nucleotides line up with TRBD1. The CDR3 sequence is 15 residues long. Per germline, CDR1 LNHDA and CDR2 SQIVND (reference sequence). V lost 4 bases, J lost 9 bases, and 14 bases stayed unmatched. CDR3 in amino acids: CASSKTPRTGNGQYF. Written as DNA, the CDR3 is TGTGCCAGTAGTAAAACCCCTCGGACAGGGAACGGGCAGTACTTC.

V usage is TRBV27 and J usage is TRBJ2-7, with a tentative D call TRBD2 (6 bases). Trimming took off 7 bases at V and 0 bases at J, with 10 bases between the two ends. CDR1 MNHEY and CDR2 SMNVEV come from the germline V gene (reference sequence). The CDR3 is made up of 13 amino acids. The CDR3 is CASTAGSSYEQYF. The CDR3 bases are TGTGCCAGCACGGCGGGGAGCTCCTACGAGCAGTACTTC.

The chain couples TRBV3-1 (or the pseudogene TRBV3-2) to TRBJ1-1; 9 bases are shared with TRBD1. Per germline, CDR1 LGHDT and CDR2 YNNKEL (reference sequence). The V gene end was trimmed by 3 bases and the J gene end by 5 bases; junction bases not matched to a gene: 10. There are 16 residues in the CDR3. The CDR3 nucleotides are TGTGCCAGCAGCCACGGGGACAGGGCGCGGATAACTGAAGCTTTCTTT. It translates to CASSHGDRARITEAFF.

This chain joins TRBV6-5 and TRBJ2-7; maybe TRBD1 (6 bases). V lost 0 bases to trimming and J lost 1 base, with 13 bases between them. Germline assignment: CDR1 MNHEY and CDR2 SVGAGI. The CDR3 covers 16 residues. The CDR3, as DNA: TGTGCCAGCAGTTACTCGCCAGGGGTACTTTCCTACGAGCAGTACTTC. Its protein product is CASSYSPGVLSYEQYF.

Only a few counts were recorded for this clone. The CDR3 loop reads CASSAPGQQPTGELFF. Here the CDR3 DNA reads TGCGCCAGCAGCGCGCCGGGACAGCAACCCACCGGGGAGCTGTTTTTT. This sequence joins TRBV5-1 and TRBJ2-2; the match to TRBD1 covers 7 bases. The CDR3 is made up of 16 amino acids. The germline V gene has CDR1 SGHRS and CDR2 YFSETQ. The junction had 10 bases not matched to a gene; V was cut back by 4 bases and J by 4 bases.

This rearrangement joins TRBV9 to TRBJ2-7; 8 bases line up with TRBD2. J lost 3 bases, V lost 0 bases, and 8 bases had no gene match. Germline V gives CDR1 SGDLS, CDR2 YYNGEE. The CDR3 covers 16 residues. The CDR3 sequence: CASSVAPAGVGYEQYF. In nucleotides, the CDR3 is TGTGCCAGCAGCGTAGCCCCAGCGGGGGTTGGCTACGAGCAGTACTTC.

Of note for this clone: The same CDR3 is also encoded by other DNA sequences in this sample. The chain carries TRBV6-5 and TRBJ1-1, with unresolved D. V lost 5 bases, J lost 1 base, and 11 bases lay in between. Germline CDR1 MNHEY, CDR2 SVGAGI. The length of the CDR3 is 14 residues. The chain's CDR3 is CASSPRTGNTEAFF. The DNA of the CDR3 is TGTGCCAGCAGTCCCCGTACGGGGAACACTGAAGCTTTCTTT.

This rearrangement joins TRBV5-1 to TRBJ1-2, with D unclear. Germline V gene lookup returns CDR1 SGHRS and CDR2 YFSETQ. The length of the CDR3 is 12 residues. Between the trimmed V and J ends, which lost 2 bases and 8 bases, there was a span of 10 bases. CDR3: CASSLEGEGYTF. The CDR3 nucleotides read TGCGCCAGCAGCTTAGAAGGAGAAGGCTACACCTTC.

V gene TRBV6-5 combines with J gene TRBJ1-6; possibly TRBD1 for D (5 bases). The germline CDR1 and CDR2 sequences are MNHEY and SVGAGI. Trimming stripped 0 bases from V and 10 bases from J, with 13 bases between. This CDR3 spans 15 amino acids. The CDR3 nucleotides read TGTGCCAGCAGTTACTCGGGACTAACGGAGTCACCCCTCCACTTT. Encoded protein: CASSYSGLTESPLHF.